This entry features one T cell receptor (beta chain) sequence. This clonotype was observed a handful of times. Which antigen it targets is not known. Within one base of it there is no much larger clone, and no base qualities were kept. A distance of 6 bases separates the germline ends of V and J, which lose 0 bases and 2 bases respectively. Via the germline V gene, CDR1 is SGDLS and CDR2 YYNGEE. Its CDR3 holds 14 amino acids, cysteine through phenylalanine. The sequence is cut down to CDR3 DNA, 42 bases in frame from base 1. This record comes from a study of human T cells and chemical hapten exposure (dated by TCRdb to the early 2020s). About the full investigation: For sensitization, 2% DPC in acetone was applied to a 2 cm by 2 cm area of upper inner arm skin. Blood samples were taken from patients before sensitization (week 0) and then at 2, 6 and about 24 weeks after DPC sensitization. Nearly 30 alopecia patients gave blood for TCR sequencing at one to four time points (pre-sensitization, 2, 6 and 24 weeks). Throughout the study period of about 23 weeks, patients also received therapeutic DPC doses to the scalp every week. Patch testing was performed on the upper back with Finn chambers containing 0.01% DPC, and the patch tests were scored after 6 days according to International Contact Dermatitis Research Group standards. The study tracked peripheral blood TCR repertoire changes in vivo during primary and secondary sensitization to the hapten diphenylcyclopropenone (DPC) in alopecia patients. The mostly female patient cohort included alopecia areata with under or over 50% scalp involvement, alopecia totalis and alopecia universalis. The libraries were sequenced as a pool, and the TCR yield per sample differed mostly because of small variations in library volumes within the pool.

Study-wide findings and limitations: The number of PT1 expanded TCRs positively correlated with patch test score, significant at thresholds 8, 16 and 32 but not 4. Because all patients had alopecia, a presumed autoimmune disease, the immune response of the patients might differ from that of healthy individuals. After repeated subsampling, changes were observed in the strength of the expansion versus patch-test correlation and in the threshold at which the correlation became significant. DPC sensitization did not change the number of TCRs with a frequency above 1 in 1000, and there was no evidence of changes in global repertoire structure. Compared with pre-sensitization or healthy control sets, expanded TCRs formed significantly more large CDR3 similarity clusters, which is consistent with antigen-driven responses.

The time point tag for this specimen amounts to: patch test 1, 2 weeks after DPC sensitization. The treatment or condition label corresponds to: therapeutic diphenylcyclopropenone sensitization with weekly scalp DPC. At every patch-test visit, the blood draw took place before the patch test was put on. To be eligible, patients had to be aged 18 to 70, diagnosed with alopecia and judged suitable for DPC therapy, while pregnant patients were excluded. Total RNA was extracted from unfractionated whole blood that had been collected in Tempus Blood RNA tubes. The library was generated by RACE. The data were produced on a NextSeq 500. Library preparation attached unique molecular identifiers to individual cDNA molecules for quantitative, reproducible TCR counting. From each blood RNA sample, both TCR alpha and TCR beta chains were sequenced. In the paper's pipeline: A median of about 100,000 TCRs per sample was observed, with a range of about 23,224 to 750,000. The Decombinator software suite was used to annotate the V, J and CDR3 of the TCR reads. To make PS versus PT1 abundance plots, every sample was subsampled to the same number of TCRs (28,000). TCRs were defined as expanded if absent before sensitization and observed at least eight times at the 2-week time point. TCRdb trimmed the raw reads at Q25, called clones with MiXCR and kept productive beta chains. Each CDR3 protein gets just one entry, which takes the most common genes and DNA from the rows behind it. TCRdb's processing, not the study's, gives the V and J calls here. This sample gives about 360,000 distinct CDR3 sequences in total; roughly 5% of them show up just once. The ten largest clones take up 2% to 2.5% of the sample.

The sequencing here drew on whole blood, taken in connection with sensitization to the hapten diphenylcyclopropenone (DPC). The chain was built from TRBV9 and TRBJ2-4; the D gene could be TRBD1 or TRBD2, each one agreeing over 5 bases. This sequence was found in a woman aged 45 to 65 with alopecia areata. Some clones in this sample may be carry-over from other donors' samples. The nucleotides are TGTGCCAGCAGCGTAGGGGGACCCAAAAACATTCAGTACTTC. It translates to CASSVGGPKNIQYF.